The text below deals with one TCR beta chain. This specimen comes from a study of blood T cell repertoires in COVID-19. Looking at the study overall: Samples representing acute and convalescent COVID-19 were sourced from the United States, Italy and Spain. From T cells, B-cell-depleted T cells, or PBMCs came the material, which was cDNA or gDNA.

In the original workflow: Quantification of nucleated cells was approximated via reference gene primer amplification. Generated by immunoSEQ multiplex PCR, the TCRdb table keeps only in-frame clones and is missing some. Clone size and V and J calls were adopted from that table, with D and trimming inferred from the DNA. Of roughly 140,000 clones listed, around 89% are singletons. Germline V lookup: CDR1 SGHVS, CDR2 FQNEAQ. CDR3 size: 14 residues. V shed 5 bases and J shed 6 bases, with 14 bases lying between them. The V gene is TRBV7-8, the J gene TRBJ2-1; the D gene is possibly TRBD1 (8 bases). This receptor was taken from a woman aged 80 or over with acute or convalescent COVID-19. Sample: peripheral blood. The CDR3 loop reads CASSDRGGGNEQFF. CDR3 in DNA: TGTGCCAGCAGCGACAGGGGAGGGGGCAATGAGCAGTTCTTC. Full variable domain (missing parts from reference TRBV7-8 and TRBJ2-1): GAGVSQSPRYKVAKRGQDVALRCDPISGHVSLFWYQQALGQGPEFLTYFQNEAQLDKSGLPSDRFFAERPEGSVSTLKIQRTQQEDSAVYLCASSDRGGGNEQFFGPGTRLTVL.